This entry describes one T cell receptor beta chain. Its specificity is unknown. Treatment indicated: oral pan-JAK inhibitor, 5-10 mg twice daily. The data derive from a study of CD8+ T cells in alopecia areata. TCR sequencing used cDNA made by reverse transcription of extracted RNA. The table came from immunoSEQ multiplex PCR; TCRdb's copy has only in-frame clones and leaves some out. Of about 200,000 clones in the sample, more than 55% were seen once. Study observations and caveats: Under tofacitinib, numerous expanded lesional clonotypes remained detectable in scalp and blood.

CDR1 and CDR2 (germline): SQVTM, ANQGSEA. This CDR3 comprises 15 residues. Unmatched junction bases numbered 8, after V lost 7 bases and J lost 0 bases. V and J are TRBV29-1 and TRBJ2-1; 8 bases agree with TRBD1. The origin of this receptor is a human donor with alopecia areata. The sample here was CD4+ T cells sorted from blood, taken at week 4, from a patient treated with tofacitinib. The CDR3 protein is CSAPGQGGSYNEQFF. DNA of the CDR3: TGCAGCGCGCCTGGACAGGGAGGCTCCTACAATGAGCAGTTCTTC.